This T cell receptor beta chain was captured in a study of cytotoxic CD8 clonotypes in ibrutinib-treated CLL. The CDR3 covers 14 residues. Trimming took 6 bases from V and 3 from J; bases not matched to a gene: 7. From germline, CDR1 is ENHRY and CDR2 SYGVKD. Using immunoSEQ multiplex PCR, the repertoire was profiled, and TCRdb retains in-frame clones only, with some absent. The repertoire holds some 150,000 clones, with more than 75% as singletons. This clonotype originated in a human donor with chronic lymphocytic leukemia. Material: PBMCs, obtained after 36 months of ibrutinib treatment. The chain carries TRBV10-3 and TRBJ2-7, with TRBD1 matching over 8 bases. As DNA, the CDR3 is TGTGCCATCAGGCCCCAGGGGGCGGACTACGAGCAGTACTTC. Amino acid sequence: CAIRPQGADYEQYF.